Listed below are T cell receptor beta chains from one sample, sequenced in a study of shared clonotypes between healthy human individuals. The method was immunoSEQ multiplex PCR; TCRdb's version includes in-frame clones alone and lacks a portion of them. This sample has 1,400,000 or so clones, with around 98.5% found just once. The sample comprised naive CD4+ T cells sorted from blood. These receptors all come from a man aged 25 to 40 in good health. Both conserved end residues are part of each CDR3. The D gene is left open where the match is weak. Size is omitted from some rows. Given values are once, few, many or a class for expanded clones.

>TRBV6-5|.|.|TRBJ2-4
CASSYSKLAKNIQYF
TGTGCCAGCAGTTACTCCAAGCTAGCCAAAAACATTCAGTACTTC
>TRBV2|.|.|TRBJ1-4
CASRLDRINEKLFF
TGTGCCAGCAGGTTAGACAGGATTAATGAAAAACTGTTTTTT
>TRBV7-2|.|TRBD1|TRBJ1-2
CASSAGQAYGYTF
TGTGCCAGCAGCGCGGGACAGGCCTATGGCTACACCTTC
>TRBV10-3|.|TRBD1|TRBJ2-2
CATGFGTVTGELFF
TGTGCCACCGGATTCGGGACAGTCACCGGGGAGCTGTTTTTT
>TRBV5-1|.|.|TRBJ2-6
CASSLGPSSGANVLTF
TGCGCCAGCAGCTTGGGGCCGTCCTCTGGGGCCAACGTCCTGACTTTC
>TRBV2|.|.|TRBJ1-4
CASSRGTNEKLFF
TGTGCCAGCAGCAGGGGAACTAATGAAAAACTGTTTTTT
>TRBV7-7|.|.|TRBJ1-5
CASSLDPNQPQHF
TGTGCCAGCAGCTTAGATCCCAATCAGCCCCAGCATTTT
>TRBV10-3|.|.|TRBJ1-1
CAISESIAAFF
TGTGCCATCAGTGAGTCCATAGCAGCTTTCTTT
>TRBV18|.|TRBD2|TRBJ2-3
CASSQGLAGGPDTQYF
TGTGCCAGCTCACAAGGACTAGCGGGAGGGCCAGATACGCAGTATTTT
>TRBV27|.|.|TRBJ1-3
CASSLSSSAGNTIYF
TGTGCCAGCAGTTTATCGTCATCCGCTGGAAACACCATATATTTT
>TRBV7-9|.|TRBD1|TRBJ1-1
CASSLHDRGSAEAFF
TGTGCCAGCAGCCTACACGACAGGGGATCAGCCGAAGCTTTCTTT
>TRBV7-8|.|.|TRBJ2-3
CASSLGRTITDTQYF
TGTGCCAGCAGCTTAGGCCGGACTATCACAGATACGCAGTATTTT
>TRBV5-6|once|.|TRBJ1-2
CASSLGQLSYGYTF
TGTGCCAGCAGCTTGGGTCAGCTATCTTATGGCTACACCTTC
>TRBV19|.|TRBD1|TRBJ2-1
CASTDRGHEQFF
TGTGCCAGTACGGACAGGGGCCATGAGCAGTTCTTC
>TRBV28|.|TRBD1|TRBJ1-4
CASSSMTGGVEKLFF
TGTGCCAGCAGTTCTATGACAGGGGGCGTTGAAAAACTGTTTTTT
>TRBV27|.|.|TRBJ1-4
CASSLSPTGTNEKLFF
TGTGCCAGCAGTTTAAGCCCAACAGGTACAAATGAAAAACTGTTTTTT
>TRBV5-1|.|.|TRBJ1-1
CASRGGGGEAFF
TGCGCCAGCAGGGGCGGGGGCGGTGAAGCTTTCTTT
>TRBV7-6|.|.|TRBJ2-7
CASSQSISPHEQYF
TGTGCCAGCAGCCAGTCCATTAGCCCCCACGAGCAGTACTTC
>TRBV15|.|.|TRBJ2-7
CATSRDKAVYEQYF
TGTGCCACCAGCAGAGATAAGGCGGTCTACGAGCAGTACTTC
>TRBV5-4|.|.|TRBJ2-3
CASSFEQGDTQYF
TGTGCCAGCAGCTTTGAGCAAGGGGATACGCAGTATTTT